What follows are 6 T cell receptor beta chains derived from one specimen sequenced in a study of radiotherapy plus CTLA-4 blockade in lung cancer. The assay was immunoSEQ multiplex PCR, and TCRdb's table has in-frame clones only and misses some. Of 85,000 to 100,000 clones in the sample, about 87% were seen once. Sequenced here: peripheral blood, sampled from a patient treated with radiotherapy plus ipilimumab. Receptors were obtained from a human donor with non-small cell lung cancer that progressed on radiotherapy plus ipilimumab.

The rearrangement links TRBV29-1 to TRBJ1-5, with a possible D match to TRBD1 (5 bases). CDR1 is SQVTM, CDR2 ANQGSEA, per germline. V was cut by 3 bases and J by 3 bases, with 9 bases left in between. This CDR3 has 13 residues. CDR3 sequence (DNA): TGCAGCGTTGAGGGGGGTTTCAATCAGCCCCAGCATTTT. Encoded protein: CSVEGGFNQPQHF.

The genes are TRBV4-3 and TRBJ2-7; a weak D match, TRBD1 (6 bases). This CDR3 has 15 residues. Per the germline V gene, CDR1 is LGHNA and CDR2 is YSLEER. The germline V and J ends were trimmed by 2 bases and 1 base, with 12 bases remaining between them. The CDR3 bases are TGCGCCAGCAGCCAACATGAACAGGGATCCTACGAGCAGTACTTC. Translated: CASSQHEQGSYEQYF.

The chain employs TRBV5-6 and TRBJ1-5; 7 bases are shared with TRBD1. Germline assignment: CDR1 SGHDT and CDR2 YYEEEE. There are 15 residues in the CDR3. Trimming took 4 bases from V and 4 from J; bases not matched to a gene: 8. The CDR3 loop is CASSSRDSPNQPQHF. The CDR3, as DNA: TGTGCCAGCAGCAGCCGGGACAGTCCGAATCAGCCCCAGCATTTT.

V gene TRBV9 combines with J gene TRBJ2-6; 9 bases are a match to TRBD1. Trimming took 5 bases from V and 0 from J; bases not matched to a gene: 9. CDR1 and CDR2 (germline): SGDLS, YYNGEE. This CDR3 contains 18 residues. The CDR3 DNA follows: TGTGCCAGCAGTCGGACCGGGACAGGGAGCTCTGGGGCCAACGTCCTGACTTTC. It is translated as CASSRTGTGSSGANVLTF.

The chain recombines TRBV18 with TRBJ2-3, with TRBD2 identical over 11 bases. The V segment lost 3 bases and the J segment 2 bases; nucleotides outside the gene matches: 7. CDR1 KGHSH and CDR2 LQKENI come from the germline V gene. The CDR3 totals 17 residues. This CDR3 reads CASSPLASGRNTDTQYF. In DNA form, the CDR3 reads TGTGCCAGCTCACCGTTGGCTAGCGGGAGGAACACAGATACGCAGTATTTT.

J is TRBJ2-5 and V is TRBV18; TRBD1 matches at 9 bases. Germline loops: CDR1 KGHSH, CDR2 LQKENI. The CDR3 sequence is 14 residues long. V shed 3 bases and J 1 base; nucleotides not matched to a gene: 0. In DNA form, the CDR3 reads TGTGCCAGCTCACCGACAGGGGGCCAAGAGACCCAGTACTTC. Translating it yields CASSPTGGQETQYF.